One sample yielded the 32 T cell receptor beta chains listed below, sequenced in a study of T cell repertoires in ileal Crohn's disease (dated by TCRdb to between 2018 and 2021). Libraries were made using the immunoSEQ multiplex PCR assay. The table was pulled from immuneACCESS by TCRdb, which kept in-frame rearrangements only. Such tables lose some clones; where checked, under half of the loss comes from unresolved V genes, and the rest has no known cause. The sample data list 8,000 to 9,500 clones, and 85% of these were observed just once. The top ten clonotypes cover around 10% of the sample. The sample's time point, from its label and the paper: inflamed ileum from the surgical specimen. Specimen: ileal tissue. The receptors were gathered from an adult with Crohn's disease.

The rearrangement uses TRBV5-6 and TRBJ1-2; D not resolved. The CDR3 sequence is 14 residues long. Trimming cost V 0 bases and J 3 bases, with 9 bases left between them. CDR1 is SGHDT and CDR2 is YYEEEE in the germline V gene. CDR3 protein: CASSLGQTYYGYTF. The CDR3 nucleotides are TGTGCCAGCAGCTTGGGGCAGACATACTATGGCTACACCTTC.

This chain connects TRBV13 to TRBJ2-2; no reliable D call. The CDR3 consists of 12 residues. The germline V gene has CDR1 PRHDT and CDR2 FYEKMQ (reference sequence). Trimming took 1 base from V and 6 from J, leaving 3 bases between them. The CDR3: CASSLVAGELFF. The CDR3 bases are TGTGCCAGCAGCTTAGTAGCCGGGGAGCTGTTTTTT.

V is TRBV5-4 and J is TRBJ1-3; 8 bases fit TRBD1. J lost 2 bases, V lost 2 bases, and 9 bases had no gene match. This CDR3 has 17 residues. Germline CDR1 and CDR2: SGHNT and YYREEE (reference sequence). The CDR3, as DNA: TGTGCCAGCAGCTTTTCTCAGGGGGCAAAGGCTGGAAACACCATATATTTT. Translation: CASSFSQGAKAGNTIYF.

The chain couples TRBV19 to TRBJ2-5, with 11 bases lining up with TRBD2. The CDR3 runs 16 residues. V lost 8 bases and J lost 0; bases outside the gene matches: 8. Looked up from germline, CDR1 is LNHDA and CDR2 is SQIVND (reference sequence). DNA for the CDR3: TGTGCCAGTCGGTGGACTAGCGGGTTTGACCAAGAGACCCAGTACTTC. This codes for CASRWTSGFDQETQYF.

The chain uses TRBV2 and TRBJ1-5; no definite D call. Germline CDR1 SNHLY, CDR2 FYNNEI. The CDR3 spans 15 residues. Between the trimmed V and J ends, which lost 3 bases and 3 bases, there was a span of 12 bases. Here the CDR3 DNA reads TGTGCCAGCAGTGACCGGGCCTTTTCCAATCAGCCCCAGCATTTT. This codes for CASSDRAFSNQPQHF. Filled out from reference TRBV2 and TRBJ1-5, the complete variable domain reads EPEVTQTPSHQVTQMGQEVILRCVPISNHLYFYWYRQILGQKVEFLVSFYNNEISEKSEIFDDQFSVERPDGSNFTLKIRSTKLEDSAMYFCASSDRAFSNQPQHFGDGTRLSIL.

The table lists this clone with a few counts. The chain joins TRBV5-1 to TRBJ1-1, with TRBD1 matching 7 bases. Germline trimming cut 0 bases from V and 4 bases from J; bases unmatched to any gene: 9. This CDR3 spans 16 amino acids. The V gene's germline CDR1 is SGHRS and CDR2 YFSETQ. The CDR3 loop reads CASSLGAGGMGTEAFF. In DNA, the CDR3 is TGCGCCAGCAGCTTGGGGGCAGGGGGAATGGGCACTGAAGCTTTCTTT. Full variable domain (rest looked up from reference TRBV5-1 and TRBJ1-1): KAGVTQTPRYLIKTRGQQVTLSCSPISGHRSVSWYQQTPGQGLQFLFEYFSETQRNKGNFPGRFSGRQFSNSRSEMNVSTLELGDSALYLCASSLGAGGMGTEAFFGQGTRLTVV.

The chain recombines TRBV7-9 with TRBJ2-7; D call uncertain. CDR3 length: 14 residues. Germline CDR1 reads SEHNR; CDR2 reads FQNEAQ (reference sequence). Trimming cost V 2 bases and J 2 bases, with 10 bases left between them. This chain's CDR3 is CASSLPAAAYEQYF. The CDR3 DNA is TGTGCCAGCAGCTTACCGGCCGCGGCCTACGAGCAGTACTTC.

The rearrangement uses TRBV28 and TRBJ2-2, with unresolved D. Germline CDR1 MDHEN, CDR2 SYDVKM. The CDR3 loop spans 15 amino acids. The V gene lost 1 base and the J gene lost 1 base, with 7 bases spanning the gap. CDR3 DNA: TGTGCCAGCAGTTTATTACGGCTGAACACCGGGGAGCTGTTTTTT. It yields the protein CASSLLRLNTGELFF.

J is TRBJ1-1 and V is TRBV18; no firm D call. The ends were cut back, 3 bases at V and 1 base at J, with 6 bases in the middle. The CDR3 is 13 amino acids. CDR1 and CDR2 (germline): KGHSH, LQKENI. The CDR3 loop is CASSPQKNTEAFF. CDR3 coding DNA: TGTGCCAGCTCACCTCAGAAGAACACTGAAGCTTTCTTT.

V usage is TRBV7-8 and J usage is TRBJ1-2, with TRBD1 matching over 11 bases. The CDR3 spans 16 residues. V gave up 5 bases and J gave up 4 bases; unmatched junction bases: 9. Germline V gives CDR1 SGHVS, CDR2 FQNEAQ. The CDR3 DNA reads TGTGCCAGCAGCCCAGGGAGGACAGGGGGCTTCTATGGCTACACCTTC. Its protein is CASSPGRTGGFYGYTF.

This clone was seen a handful of times. This chain links TRBV28 with TRBJ2-5, with TRBD1 identical over 10 bases. The CDR3 covers 17 residues. Trimming took 6 bases from V and 5 from J; bases not matched to a gene: 15. From germline, CDR1 is MDHEN and CDR2 SYDVKM. This CDR3 reads CASSLWTSGQGTETQYF. The CDR3 coding sequence is TGTGCCAGCAGCCTCTGGACGTCGGGACAGGGGACTGAGACCCAGTACTTC.

This CDR3 is CASSYVSGGWSPLHF. Written as DNA, the CDR3 is TGTGCCAGCAGCTACGTGTCCGGGGGTTGGTCACCCCTCCACTTT. J is TRBJ1-6 and V is TRBV9; D is perhaps TRBD1 (5 bases). Deletions cut 4 bases from V and 10 bases from J, with 18 bases between. Germline V gives CDR1 SGDLS, CDR2 YYNGEE. The CDR3 contains 15 residues.

V and J are TRBV9 and TRBJ2-1, with 10 bases lining up with TRBD2. Losses at the gene ends were 5 bases for V and 5 bases for J; bases not matched to a gene: 7. Germline values: CDR1 SGDLS, CDR2 YYNGEE. This CDR3 comprises 15 residues. CDR3 region: CASSPSGRIHNEQFF. The CDR3 region has the DNA TGTGCCAGCAGTCCTAGCGGGAGAATCCACAATGAGCAGTTCTTC.

V gene TRBV6-1 combines with J gene TRBJ2-3; no firm D call. This CDR3 has 15 residues. V shed 7 bases and J shed 1 base, with 15 bases lying between them. The germline V gene encodes CDR1 MNHNS and CDR2 SASEGT. The CDR3 loop reads CASKRGFLGTDTQYF. CDR3 in DNA: TGTGCCAGCAAACGAGGCTTCCTGGGCACAGATACGCAGTATTTT.

A remark on this clone: One junction end does not reproduce the germline sequence, and a read error may be involved. J is TRBJ2-7 and V is TRBV4-1; possibly TRBD1 or TRBD2 for D (5 bases each). This CDR3 contains 15 residues. Germline CDR1 reads MGHRA; CDR2 reads YSYEKL. CDR3 in DNA: TGCGCCAGCCAAAAGTCGAGGGACGGATCCTCCGAGCAGTACTTC. This encodes CASQKSRDGSSEQYF.

The rearrangement links TRBV4-2 to TRBJ2-7; D remains ambiguous. The V gene's germline CDR1 is LGHNA and CDR2 YNFKEQ. CDR3 length equals 14 residues. The V end lost 5 bases, the J end lost 0 bases, and 11 bases lay between the germline ends. CDR3 nucleotides: TGTGCCAGCAGCTTAGCCCCTAACTCCTACGAGCAGTACTTC. Translating it yields CASSLAPNSYEQYF.

V gene TRBV7-2 combines with J gene TRBJ1-2; no clear D gene. V was pared by 5 bases and J by 2 bases, with 12 bases between. The germline CDR1 and CDR2 sequences are SGHTA and FQGNSA. This CDR3 region has 14 residues. For the CDR3, the DNA is TGTGCCAGCAGCCTATATGGGAACAACTATGGCTACACCTTC. The encoded protein is CASSLYGNNYGYTF.

This chain links TRBV5-5 with TRBJ2-3; D possibly corresponds to TRBD1 (5 bases). This CDR3 is built from 14 residues. The V and J ends lost 1 base and 2 bases respectively, with 8 bases between them. Germline V CDR1 and CDR2: SGHKS, YYEKEE (reference sequence). In nucleotides, the CDR3 is TGTGCCAGCAGCTTGCCGACAGACACAGATACGCAGTATTTT. Translation: CASSLPTDTDTQYF.

The V and J genes are TRBV5-1 and TRBJ2-7, with D maybe TRBD1 (7 bases). Trimming took 4 bases from V and 0 from J, leaving 20 bases between them. The CDR3 runs to 17 residues. Germline V lookup: CDR1 SGHRS, CDR2 YFSETQ. In DNA, the CDR3 is TGCGCCAGCAGCGCGAGGTCCAGGGGGGTCCTCTCCTACGAGCAGTACTTC. Translation gives CASSARSRGVLSYEQYF.

The chain couples TRBV2 to TRBJ2-7, with TRBD2 matching over 7 bases. Losses at the gene ends were 4 bases for V and 4 bases for J; bases not matched to a gene: 10. Germline lookup yields CDR1 SNHLY and CDR2 FYNNEI. The CDR3 has 15 amino acids. CDR3 nucleotide sequence: TGTGCCAGCAGTGTAGGTTGGTCTAGCGGATACGAGCAGTACTTC. Translation gives CASSVGWSSGYEQYF.

V gene TRBV2 combines with J gene TRBJ2-2; 10 bases line up with TRBD1. Trimming removed 8 bases from V and 5 bases from J; junction bases left unmatched: 5. This CDR3 is 14 amino acids long. CDR1 is SNHLY, CDR2 FYNNEI, per germline. CDR3 region: CASRGQGGTGELFF. The CDR3 coding sequence is TGTGCCAGCCGAGGACAGGGGGGGACCGGGGAGCTGTTTTTT.

This clone has more than one count but fewer than ten. The rearrangement uses TRBV5-4 and TRBJ2-1; no firm D call. The CDR3 has 13 amino acids. The V end was cut by 0 bases, the J end by 7 bases, with 8 bases between. Germline values: CDR1 SGHNT, CDR2 YYREEE (reference sequence). The CDR3 sequence is CASSLASENEQFF. The CDR3 DNA is TGTGCCAGCAGCTTGGCCTCAGAGAATGAGCAGTTCTTC.

The chain couples TRBV5-1 to TRBJ1-1; D unresolved. The CDR3 consists of 14 residues. The germline V gene encodes CDR1 SGHRS and CDR2 YFSETQ. V gave up 0 bases and J gave up 11 bases, with 17 bases separating them. The CDR3 nucleotides are TGCGCCAGCAGCTTGGCCGCGGCGTCTATAGAGGCTTTCTTT. As protein: CASSLAAASIEAFF.

This chain links TRBV6-5 with TRBJ2-3, with D uncertain. Trimming removed 5 bases at V and 8 bases at J, with 20 bases between. CDR1 MNHEY and CDR2 SVGAGI come from the germline V gene. The CDR3 has 15 residues. The CDR3 DNA reads as TGTGCCAGCAGTCCCCTCTCTATTGGCCAGTCTACGCAGTATTTT. Encoded protein: CASSPLSIGQSTQYF.

This clone was recorded a few times. The chain has TRBV10-2 and TRBJ2-2; D is perhaps TRBD1 (6 bases). V was cut by 5 bases and J by 4 bases, with 17 bases left in between. CDR1 and CDR2 from the germline V gene are WSHSY and SAAADI. The CDR3 sequence is 16 residues long. The CDR3 here is CASSLRVDSTTGELFF. CDR3 nucleotides: TGCGCCAGCAGTCTAAGGGTGGACAGTACCACCGGGGAGCTGTTTTTT.

The rearrangement links TRBV19 to TRBJ2-6; D is unresolved. Per the germline V gene, CDR1 is LNHDA and CDR2 is SQIVND (reference sequence). The CDR3 has 15 amino acids. Trimming stripped 5 bases from V and 0 bases from J, with 8 bases between. CDR3 amino acids: CASSLRASGANVLTF. In DNA form, the CDR3 reads TGTGCCAGTAGTCTTCGTGCCTCTGGGGCCAACGTCCTGACTTTC. Full variable domain (remainder filled in from reference TRBV19 and TRBJ2-6): DGGITQSPKYLFRKEGQNVTLSCEQNLNHDAMYWYRQDPGQGLRLIYYSQIVNDFQKGDIAEGYSVSREKKESFPLTVTSAQKNPTAFYLCASSLRASGANVLTFGAGSRLTVL.

This CDR3 reads CASSSNPGLGGKLFF. The CDR3 DNA follows: TGTGCCAGCAGTTCAAACCCCGGACTGGGAGGTAAACTGTTTTTT. The chain has TRBV6-6 and TRBJ1-4, with no clear D. The CDR3 length is 15 residues. Germline CDR1 MNHNY, CDR2 SVGAGI (reference sequence). The ends were cut back, 4 bases at V and 11 bases at J, with 20 bases in the middle.

The table lists this clone with a count of one. The chain carries TRBV2 and TRBJ1-4; no firm D call. Deletions cut 4 bases from V and 0 bases from J, with 12 bases between. Germline V lookup: CDR1 SNHLY, CDR2 FYNNEI. The CDR3 has 16 amino acids. CDR3 coding DNA: TGTGCCAGCAGTGGTGGGGTGGCTTCAACTAATGAAAAACTGTTTTTT. This encodes CASSGGVASTNEKLFF.

V and J are TRBV5-4 and TRBJ2-3, with D maybe TRBD2 (6 bases). V lost 4 bases and J lost 1, with 13 bases in between. Germline V gene sequence: CDR1 SGHNT, CDR2 YYREEE (reference sequence). CDR3 length: 15 residues. The CDR3 sequence is CASSHAGTGTDTQYF. For the CDR3, the DNA is TGTGCCAGCAGCCATGCGGGAACCGGCACAGATACGCAGTATTTT.

This clone is large (0.1 to 1%) by share. V usage is TRBV4-1 and J usage is TRBJ2-7, with TRBD1 matching 9 bases. The CDR3 has 16 residues. In germline, CDR1 is MGHRA, CDR2 YSYEKL. After removal of 4 bases from V and 3 bases from J, the junction contained 10 bases not matched to a gene. CDR3 in DNA: TGCGCCAGCAGCCCCGGAAACCGGGACAGGGACTACGAGCAGTACTTC. Its protein product is CASSPGNRDRDYEQYF.

V is TRBV4-3 and J is TRBJ1-3; the match to TRBD1 covers 7 bases. Germline V CDR1 and CDR2: LGHNA, YSLEER. The CDR3 is 16 amino acids. The V and J ends lost 1 base and 0 bases, in that order; junction bases with no gene match: 3. In DNA, the CDR3 is TGCGCCAGCAGCCAAGGGGACAGCTTCTCTGGAAACACCATATATTTT. This translates into CASSQGDSFSGNTIYF.

In this sample, this clone turned up once. The chain employs TRBV7-2 and TRBJ2-1, with 9 bases that match TRBD2. The CDR3 sequence is 17 residues long. CDR1 and CDR2 (germline): SGHTA, FQGNSA. The J segment lost 4 bases and the V segment lost 0 bases, leaving 7 bases of the junction unmatched. The CDR3 sequence: CASSLAGASGIYNEQFF. Written as DNA, the CDR3 is TGTGCCAGCAGCTTAGCGGGGGCTAGCGGGATATACAATGAGCAGTTCTTC. The full variable domain, its missing parts supplied by reference TRBV7-2 and TRBJ2-1, is GAGVSQSPSNKVTEKGKDVELRCDPISGHTALYWYRQSLGQGLEFLIYFQGNSAPDKSGLPSDRFSAERTGGSVSTLTIQRTQQEDSAVYLCASSLAGASGIYNEQFFGPGTRLTVL.